This T cell receptor beta chain was obtained from a study of tumor-infiltrating lymphocytes in primary liver carcinoma. Notes on the study in general: Blood had a significantly lower top-250-clone fraction than tumors did (p = 0.039).

Details on this clonotype: Its specificity is unknown.

It was unsorted whole blood that yielded blood RNA, and germline DNA was also extracted. Priming with a constant-region primer yielded TCR beta cDNA from about 510 ng total RNA. Investigators got TCR beta libraries out of three nested multiplex PCR rounds, done with slightly modified ARM-PCR. TCRdb fed the multiplex PCR reads into MiXCR, producing one record per CDR3 protein. The sample has 300,000 to 350,000 distinct CDR3 sequences; more than 55% are singletons. Material: peripheral blood. The sequence derives from a woman in her thirties with primary liver carcinoma and hepatitis B virus infection.

The CDR3 nucleotides are TGTGCCAGCAGTTATGAGCATAGCACAGATACGCAGTATTTT. Translated, it gives CASSYEHSTDTQYF. V is TRBV6-6 and J is TRBJ2-3; no reliable D call. Trimming took off 3 bases at V and 0 bases at J, with 7 bases between the two ends. Germline CDR1 and CDR2: MNHNY and SVGAGI (reference sequence). This CDR3 region has 14 residues.